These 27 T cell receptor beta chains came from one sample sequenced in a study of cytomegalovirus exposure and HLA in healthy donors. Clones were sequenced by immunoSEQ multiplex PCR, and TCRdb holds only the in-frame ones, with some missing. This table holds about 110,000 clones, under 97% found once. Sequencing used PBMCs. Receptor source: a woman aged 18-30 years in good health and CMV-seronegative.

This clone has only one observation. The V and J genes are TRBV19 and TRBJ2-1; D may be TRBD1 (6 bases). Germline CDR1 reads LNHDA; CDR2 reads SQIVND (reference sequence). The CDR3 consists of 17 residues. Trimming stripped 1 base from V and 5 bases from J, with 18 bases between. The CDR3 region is CASSIVSGVGGHNEQFF. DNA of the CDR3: TGTGCCAGTAGTATAGTCTCAGGGGTAGGGGGTCACAATGAGCAGTTCTTC.

CDR3 DNA: TGTGCCAGTAGTATCGACAGGGGCCACGAGCAGTACTTC. Protein: CASSIDRGHEQYF. The rearrangement uses TRBV19 and TRBJ2-7, with 8 bases lining up with TRBD1. Germline lookup yields CDR1 LNHDA and CDR2 SQIVND (reference sequence). There are 13 residues in the CDR3. V shed 3 bases and J 5 bases; nucleotides not matched to a gene: 3.

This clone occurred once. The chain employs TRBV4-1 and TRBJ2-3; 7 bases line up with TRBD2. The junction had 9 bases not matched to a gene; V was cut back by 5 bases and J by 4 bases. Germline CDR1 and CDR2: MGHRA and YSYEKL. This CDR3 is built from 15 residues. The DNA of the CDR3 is TGCGCCAGCAGCGGGGGGGGAGTGGGCGCAGATACGCAGTATTTT. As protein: CASSGGGVGADTQYF.

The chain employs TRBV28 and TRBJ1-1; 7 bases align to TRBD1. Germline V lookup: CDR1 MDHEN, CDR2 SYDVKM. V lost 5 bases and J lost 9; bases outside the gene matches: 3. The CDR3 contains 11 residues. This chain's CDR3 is CASSMTGKAFF. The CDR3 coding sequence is TGTGCCAGCAGTATGACAGGGAAAGCTTTCTTT.

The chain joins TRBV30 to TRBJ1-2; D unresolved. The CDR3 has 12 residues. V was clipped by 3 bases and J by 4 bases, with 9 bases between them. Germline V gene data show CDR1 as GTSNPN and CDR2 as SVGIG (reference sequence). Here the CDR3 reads CAWRGSSYGYTF. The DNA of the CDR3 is TGTGCCTGGAGGGGCAGCAGCTATGGCTACACCTTC.

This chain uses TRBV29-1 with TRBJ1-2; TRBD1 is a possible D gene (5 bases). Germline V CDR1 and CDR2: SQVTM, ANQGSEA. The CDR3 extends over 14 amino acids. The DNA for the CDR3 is TGCAGTGCTTCTTTAGGGGAACTAAACTATGGCTACACCTTC. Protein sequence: CSASLGELNYGYTF. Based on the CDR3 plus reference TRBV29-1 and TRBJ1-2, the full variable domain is SAVISQKPSRDICQRGTSLTIQCQVDSQVTMMFWYRQQPGQSLTLIATANQGSEATYESGFVIDKFPISRPNLTFSTLTVSNMSPEDSSIYLCSASLGELNYGYTFGSGTRLTVV.

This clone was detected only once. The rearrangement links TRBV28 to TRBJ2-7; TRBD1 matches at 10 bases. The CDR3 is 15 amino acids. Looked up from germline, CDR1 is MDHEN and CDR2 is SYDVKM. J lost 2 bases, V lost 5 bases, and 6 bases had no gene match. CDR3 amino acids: CASSPHGQGAYEQYF. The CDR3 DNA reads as TGTGCCAGCAGTCCTCATGGACAGGGGGCCTACGAGCAGTACTTC.

This chain's CDR3 is CASNTRAPTRPGELFF. The CDR3 nucleotides are TGTGCCAGCAATACCCGCGCCCCGACAAGACCCGGGGAGCTGTTTTTT. V gene TRBV28 combines with J gene TRBJ2-2; D uncertain. The V gene lost 7 bases and the J gene lost 6 bases, with 21 bases spanning the gap. From germline, CDR1 is MDHEN and CDR2 SYDVKM. The CDR3 has 16 amino acids.

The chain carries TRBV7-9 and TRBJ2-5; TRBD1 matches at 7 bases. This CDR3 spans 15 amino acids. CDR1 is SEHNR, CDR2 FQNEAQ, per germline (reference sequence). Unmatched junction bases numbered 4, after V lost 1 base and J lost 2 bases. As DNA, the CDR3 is TGTGCCAGCAGCTTAGGGGACAGCCTTCAAGAGACCCAGTACTTC. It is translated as CASSLGDSLQETQYF.

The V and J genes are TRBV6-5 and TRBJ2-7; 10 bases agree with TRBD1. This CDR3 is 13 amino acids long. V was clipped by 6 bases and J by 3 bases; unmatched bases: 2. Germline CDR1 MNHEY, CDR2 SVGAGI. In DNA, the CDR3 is TGTGCCAGCAGGGGGGACAGGGGCTACGAGCAGTACTTC. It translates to CASRGDRGYEQYF.

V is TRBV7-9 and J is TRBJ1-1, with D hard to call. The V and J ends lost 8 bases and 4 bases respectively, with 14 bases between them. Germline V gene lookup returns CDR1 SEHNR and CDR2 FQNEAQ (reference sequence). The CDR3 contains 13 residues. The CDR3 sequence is CASVVTSGTEAFF. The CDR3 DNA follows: TGTGCCAGCGTCGTGACCTCGGGCACTGAAGCTTTCTTT.

The CDR3 DNA is TGTGCCTGGAGCCCCGCGTTTGGGCCCCAGCATTTT. Its translation: CAWSPAFGPQHF. The chain couples TRBV30 to TRBJ1-5; unclear D gene. The germline V gene encodes CDR1 GTSNPN and CDR2 SVGIG (reference sequence). The CDR3 extends over 12 amino acids. V dropped 3 bases and J dropped 9 bases, with 12 bases sitting between them.

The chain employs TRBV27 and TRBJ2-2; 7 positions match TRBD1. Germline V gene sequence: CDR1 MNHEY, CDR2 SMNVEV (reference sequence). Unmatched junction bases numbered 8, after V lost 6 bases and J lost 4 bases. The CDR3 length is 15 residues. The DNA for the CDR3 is TGTGCCAGCAGAAAGACAGGGTCGGGCACCGGGGAGCTGTTTTTT. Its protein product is CASRKTGSGTGELFF.

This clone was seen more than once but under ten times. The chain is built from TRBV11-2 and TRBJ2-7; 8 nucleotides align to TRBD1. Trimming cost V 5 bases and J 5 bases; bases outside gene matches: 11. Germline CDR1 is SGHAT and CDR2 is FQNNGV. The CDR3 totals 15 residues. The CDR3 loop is CASSTQRTGFHEQYF. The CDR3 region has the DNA TGTGCCAGCAGCACCCAAAGGACAGGGTTTCACGAGCAGTACTTC.

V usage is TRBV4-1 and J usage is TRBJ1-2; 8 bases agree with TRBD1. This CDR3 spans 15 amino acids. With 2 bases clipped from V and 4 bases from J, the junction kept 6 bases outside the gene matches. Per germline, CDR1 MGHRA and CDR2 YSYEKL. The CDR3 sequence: CASSQPGQAVYGYTF. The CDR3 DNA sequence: TGCGCCAGCAGCCAACCGGGACAGGCCGTCTATGGCTACACCTTC.

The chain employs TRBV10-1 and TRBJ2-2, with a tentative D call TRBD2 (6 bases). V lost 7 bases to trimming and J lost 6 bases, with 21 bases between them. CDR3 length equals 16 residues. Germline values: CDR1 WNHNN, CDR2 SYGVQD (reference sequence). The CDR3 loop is CASKIKPGLKAGELFF. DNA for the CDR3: TGCGCCAGCAAAATAAAGCCGGGACTCAAAGCCGGGGAGCTGTTTTTT.

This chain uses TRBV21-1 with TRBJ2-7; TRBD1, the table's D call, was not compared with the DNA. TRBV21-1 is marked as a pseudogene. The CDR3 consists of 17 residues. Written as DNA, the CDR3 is TGTGCCAGCAGCAAAGAGGACAGGGACAGGCAATCCTACGAGCAGTACTTC. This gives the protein CASSKEDRDRQSYEQYF.

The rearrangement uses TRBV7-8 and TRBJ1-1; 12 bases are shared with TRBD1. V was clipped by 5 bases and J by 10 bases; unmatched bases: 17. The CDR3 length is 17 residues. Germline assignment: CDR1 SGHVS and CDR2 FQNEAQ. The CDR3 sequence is CASSPQGTGTGGRSAFF. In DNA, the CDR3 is TGTGCCAGCAGCCCGCAGGGGACGGGGACAGGGGGCAGGTCAGCTTTCTTT.

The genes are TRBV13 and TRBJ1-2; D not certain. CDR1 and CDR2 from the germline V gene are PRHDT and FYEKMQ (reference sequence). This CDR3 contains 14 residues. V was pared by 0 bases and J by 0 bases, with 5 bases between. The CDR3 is CASSLGQTNYGYTF. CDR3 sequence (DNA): TGTGCCAGCAGCTTAGGGCAGACTAACTATGGCTACACCTTC.

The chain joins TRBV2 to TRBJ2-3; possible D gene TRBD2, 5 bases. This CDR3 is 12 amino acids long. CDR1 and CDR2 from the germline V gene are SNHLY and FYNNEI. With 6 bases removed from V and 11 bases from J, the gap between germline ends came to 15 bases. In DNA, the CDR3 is TGTGCCAGCAGCGCGGACTCTCCGGTGCAGTATTTT. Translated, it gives CASSADSPVQYF.

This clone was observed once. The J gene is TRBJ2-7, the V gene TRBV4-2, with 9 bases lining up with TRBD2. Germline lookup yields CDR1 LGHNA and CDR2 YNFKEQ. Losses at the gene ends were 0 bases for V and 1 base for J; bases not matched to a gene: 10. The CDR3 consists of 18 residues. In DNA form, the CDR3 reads TGTGCCAGCAGCCAAGAATCTTTTCTTGCGGGGGGGTCCTACGAGCAGTACTTC. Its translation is CASSQESFLAGGSYEQYF.

The CDR3 DNA is TGTGCCAGCAGCTTTGGCGGACTAGCAGCAGATACGCAGTATTTT. Translated, it gives CASSFGGLAADTQYF. The chain recombines TRBV5-4 with TRBJ2-3, with 8 bases fitting TRBD2. The germline CDR1 and CDR2 sequences are SGHNT and YYREEE (reference sequence). V lost 2 bases to trimming and J lost 4 bases; unmatched junction nucleotides: 6. The CDR3 contains 15 residues.

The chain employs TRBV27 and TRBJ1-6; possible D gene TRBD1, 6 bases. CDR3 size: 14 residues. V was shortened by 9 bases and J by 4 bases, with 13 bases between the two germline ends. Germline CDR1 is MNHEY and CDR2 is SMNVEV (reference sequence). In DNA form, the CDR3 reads TGTGCCAGTAGCCCGACAGGATATAATTCACCCCTCCACTTT. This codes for CASSPTGYNSPLHF.

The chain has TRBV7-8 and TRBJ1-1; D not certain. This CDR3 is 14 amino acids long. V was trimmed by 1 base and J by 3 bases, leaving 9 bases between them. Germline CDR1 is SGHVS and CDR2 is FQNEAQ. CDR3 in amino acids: CASSLVLAHTEAFF. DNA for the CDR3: TGTGCCAGCAGCTTAGTGTTGGCCCACACTGAAGCTTTCTTT. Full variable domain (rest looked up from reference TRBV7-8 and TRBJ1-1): GAGVSQSPRYKVAKRGQDVALRCDPISGHVSLFWYQQALGQGPEFLTYFQNEAQLDKSGLPSDRFFAERPEGSVSTLKIQRTQQEDSAVYLCASSLVLAHTEAFFGQGTRLTVV.

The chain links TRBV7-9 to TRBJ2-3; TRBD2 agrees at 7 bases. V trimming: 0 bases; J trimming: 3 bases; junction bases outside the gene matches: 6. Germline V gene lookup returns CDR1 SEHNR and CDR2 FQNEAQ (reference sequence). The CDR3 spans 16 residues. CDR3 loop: CASSLAAGVWTDTQYF. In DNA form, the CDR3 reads TGTGCCAGCAGCTTAGCGGCGGGGGTTTGGACAGATACGCAGTATTTT.

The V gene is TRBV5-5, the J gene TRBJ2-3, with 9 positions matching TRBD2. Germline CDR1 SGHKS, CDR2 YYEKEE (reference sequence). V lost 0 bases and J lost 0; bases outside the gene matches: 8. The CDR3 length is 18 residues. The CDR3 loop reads CASSLGGSGGASTDTQYF. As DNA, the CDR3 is TGTGCCAGCAGCTTGGGTGGTAGCGGGGGAGCTAGCACAGATACGCAGTATTTT.

CDR3 coding DNA: TGTGCCAGCAGCGTACGATGGGGACAGGGAAGGAACAAGGTGCAGTTCTTC. It codes for CASSVRWGQGRNKVQFF. The rearrangement links TRBV7-2 to TRBJ2-1, with 9 bases lining up with TRBD1. The CDR3 is 17 residues long. The germline V gene encodes CDR1 SGHTA and CDR2 FQGNSA. Trimming took 5 bases from V and 12 from J; bases not matched to a gene: 20.